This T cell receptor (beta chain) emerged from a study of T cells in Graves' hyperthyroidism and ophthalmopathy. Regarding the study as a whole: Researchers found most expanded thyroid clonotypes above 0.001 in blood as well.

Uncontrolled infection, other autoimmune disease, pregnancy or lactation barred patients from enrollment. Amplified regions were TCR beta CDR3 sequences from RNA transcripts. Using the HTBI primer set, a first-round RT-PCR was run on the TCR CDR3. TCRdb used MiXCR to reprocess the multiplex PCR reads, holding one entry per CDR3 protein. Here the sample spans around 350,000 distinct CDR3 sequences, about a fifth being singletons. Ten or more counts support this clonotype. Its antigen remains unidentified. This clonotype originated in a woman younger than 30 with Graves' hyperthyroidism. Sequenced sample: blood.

CDR3 coding DNA: TGCAGTGCTAGGACAGTTGACAACTATGGCTACACCTTC. Its translation is CSARTVDNYGYTF. The J gene is TRBJ1-2, the V gene TRBV20-1; a possible D gene is TRBD1 (5 bases). CDR1 and CDR2 (germline): DFQATT, SNEGSKA (reference sequence). The CDR3 has 13 amino acids. V lost 3 bases, J lost 2 bases, and 10 bases lay in between.